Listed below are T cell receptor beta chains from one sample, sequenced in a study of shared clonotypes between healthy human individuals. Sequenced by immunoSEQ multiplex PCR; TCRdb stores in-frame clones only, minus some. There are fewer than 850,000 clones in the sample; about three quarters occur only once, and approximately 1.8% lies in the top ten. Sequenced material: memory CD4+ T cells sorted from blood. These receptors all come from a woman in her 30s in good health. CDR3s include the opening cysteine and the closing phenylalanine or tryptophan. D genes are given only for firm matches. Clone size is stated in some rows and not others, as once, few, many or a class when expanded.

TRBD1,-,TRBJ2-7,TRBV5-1,TGCGCCAGCAGCTTCGGAACAGGGGTCAACGAGCAGTACTTC,CASSFGTGVNEQYF
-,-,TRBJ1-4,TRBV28,TGTGCCAGCAGCCCTAGGGTATCTAATGAAAAACTGTTTTTT,CASSPRVSNEKLFF
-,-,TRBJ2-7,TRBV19,TGTGCCAGTAGTTCCGACCCAGCCGAATCCTACGAGCAGTACTTC,CASSSDPAESYEQYF
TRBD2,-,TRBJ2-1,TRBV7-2,TGTGCCAGCAGCGCCCCCGGCGGGGGGAGCTACAATGAGCAGTTCTTC,CASSAPGGGSYNEQFF
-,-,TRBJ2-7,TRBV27,TGTGCCAGCGCCCGGGAGAGAGGGTACTACGAGCAGTACTTC,CASARERGYYEQYF
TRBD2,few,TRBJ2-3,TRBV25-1,TGTGCCAGCAGTGAAAGAGTGACTAGCGAAAAGGCAACAGATACGCAGTATTTT,CASSERVTSEKATDTQYF
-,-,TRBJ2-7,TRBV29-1,TGCAGCGTTGCACCAAAACAGGGCGTTATTGGCTACGAGCAGTACTTC,CSVAPKQGVIGYEQYF
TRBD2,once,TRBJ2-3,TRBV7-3,TGTGCCAGCAGCTTAACGAGCCCTAGCGGGTTGAAAGATACGCAGTATTTT,CASSLTSPSGLKDTQYF
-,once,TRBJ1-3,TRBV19,TGTGCCAGTAGTTCCAGTGTCGACACCATATATTTT,CASSSSVDTIYF
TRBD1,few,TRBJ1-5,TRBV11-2,TGTGCCAGCAGCCCAGACAGGGTGGATCAGCCCCAGCATTTT,CASSPDRVDQPQHF
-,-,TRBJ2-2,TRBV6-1,TGTGCCAGCAGCTTTCCCGGGGAGCTGTTTTTT,CASSFPGELFF
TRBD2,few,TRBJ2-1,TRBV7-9,TGTGCCAGCAGCTCTCAGGCGGGAGCTGAGCAGTTCTTC,CASSSQAGAEQFF
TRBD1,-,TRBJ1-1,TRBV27,TGTGCCAGCTTACCTCGGACAGGCAACACTGAAGCTTTCTTT,CASLPRTGNTEAFF
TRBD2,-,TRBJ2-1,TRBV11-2,TGTGCCAGCAGCATCGGACTAGCGGGGGACGGTGAGCAGTTCTTC,CASSIGLAGDGEQFF
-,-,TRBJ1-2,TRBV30,TGTGCCTGGAGTGGGGACAAGAATAACTATGGCTACACCTTC,CAWSGDKNNYGYTF
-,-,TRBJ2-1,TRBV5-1,TGCGCCAGCACCCCCCATATCTCCTACAATGAGCAGTTCTTC,CASTPHISYNEQFF
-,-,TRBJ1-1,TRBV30,TGTGCCTGGAGTTTAGACAGGAGAAACACTGAAGCTTTCTTT,CAWSLDRRNTEAFF
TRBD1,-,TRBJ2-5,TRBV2,TGTGCCAGCAGTGAAGAAGGGGGACAGGGAGAGACCCAGTACTTC,CASSEEGGQGETQYF
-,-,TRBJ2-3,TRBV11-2,TGTGCCAGCAGCTTAGGACTAGGAAGCACAGATACGCAGTATTTT,CASSLGLGSTDTQYF
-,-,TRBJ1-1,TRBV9,TGTGCCAGCAGCGTAGAAGCGTACACTGAAGCTTTCTTT,CASSVEAYTEAFF
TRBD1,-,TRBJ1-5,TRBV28,TGTGCCAGCAGCCAACTCACAGGGGATCAGCCCCAGCATTTT,CASSQLTGDQPQHF
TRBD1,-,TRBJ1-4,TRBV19,TGTGCCAGTGTGAAGTCCGGACAGGGAGCTGAAAAACTGTTTTTT,CASVKSGQGAEKLFF
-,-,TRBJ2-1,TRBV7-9,TGTGCCAGCAGCCCGTTTGAGGGAGACTCCTACAATGAGCAGTTCTTC,CASSPFEGDSYNEQFF
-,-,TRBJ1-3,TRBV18,TGTGCCAGCACCTCGGGAAGGGGGAACACCATATATTTT,CASTSGRGNTIYF
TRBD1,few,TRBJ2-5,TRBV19,TGTGCCAGTAGTATAGGCGGACAGGGCTTCCAAGAGACCCAGTACTTC,CASSIGGQGFQETQYF
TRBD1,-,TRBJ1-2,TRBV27,TGTGCCAGCAGCCTCCGACAGGGAAGGGATGGCTACACCTTC,CASSLRQGRDGYTF
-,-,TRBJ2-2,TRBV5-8,TGTGCCAGCAGCTTGGCAAGGGGGAACACCGGGGAGCTGTTTTTT,CASSLARGNTGELFF
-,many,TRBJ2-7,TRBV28,TGTGCCAGCAGTTTTTCCCCTCCGTACGAGCAGTACTTC,CASSFSPPYEQYF
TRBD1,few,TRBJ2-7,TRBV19,TGTGCCAGTATGGAGACAGGGGGCCTCGACGAGCAGTACTTC,CASMETGGLDEQYF
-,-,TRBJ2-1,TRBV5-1,TGCGCCAGCACCGTTGCCAGCGGTTCCTACAATGAGCAGTTCTTC,CASTVASGSYNEQFF
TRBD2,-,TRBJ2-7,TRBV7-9,TGTGCCAGCCATGCTAGCGGGGACTCCTACGAGCAGTACTTC,CASHASGDSYEQYF
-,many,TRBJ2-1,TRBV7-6,TGTGCCAGCAGCTTGCCTAGCTTTGGTAATGAGCAGTTCTTC,CASSLPSFGNEQFF
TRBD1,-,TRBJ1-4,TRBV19,TGTGCCAGTAGTAAGAGCTGGGCAGGGGGTAGGGCTAATGAAAAACTGTTTTTT,CASSKSWAGGRANEKLFF
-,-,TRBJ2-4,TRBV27,TGTGCCAGCAGATCTAAAGAACCTAAGAGCATTCAGTACTTC,CASRSKEPKSIQYF
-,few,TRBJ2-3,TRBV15,TGTGCCACCAGCAGAGAAATCGTCGAGACAGATACGCAGTATTTT,CATSREIVETDTQYF
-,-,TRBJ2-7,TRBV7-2,TGTGCCAGCAGCTCGAGTTTGGACGGAGACGAGCAGTACTTC,CASSSSLDGDEQYF
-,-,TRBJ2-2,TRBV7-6,TGTGCCAGCAGCTTAGTATCCCTACGCGGCAAGTACCACGGCGGGGAGCTGTTTTTT,CASSLVSLRGKYHGGELFF
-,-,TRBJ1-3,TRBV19,TGTGCCAGTAGTTTCGGGACGGCTGGAAACACCATATATTTT,CASSFGTAGNTIYF
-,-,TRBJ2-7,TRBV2,TGTGCCAGCAGTGAGAGGGGCTACGAGCAGTACTTC,CASSERGYEQYF
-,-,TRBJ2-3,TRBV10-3,TGTGCCATCAGTGATCCCGGGTTTACGCAGTATTTT,CAISDPGFTQYF
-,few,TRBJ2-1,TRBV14,TGTGCCAGCAGCCAAGGGCGTGCCTTTGAGCAGTTCTTC,CASSQGRAFEQFF
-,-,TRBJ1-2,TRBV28,TGTGCCGTTCATTCGGTTGGCTACACCTTC,CAVHSVGYTF
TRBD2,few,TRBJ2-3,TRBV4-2,TGTGCCAGCACCCCGGGAGGGGCGGAGTATTCCACAGATACGCAGTATTTT,CASTPGGAEYSTDTQYF
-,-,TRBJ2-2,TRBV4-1,TGCGCCAGCAGCCAACCAACCCGAAAGGGGTTCGGGGAGCTGTTTTTT,CASSQPTRKGFGELFF
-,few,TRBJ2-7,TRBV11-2,TGTGCCAGCAGCTTGTACGGCGAAAGCGACGAGCAGTACTTC,CASSLYGESDEQYF
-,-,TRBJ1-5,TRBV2,TGTGCCAGCCCGGGCTATAGCAATCAGCCCCAGCATTTT,CASPGYSNQPQHF
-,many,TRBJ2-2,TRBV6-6,TGTGCCAGCAGTTACTCCAGGCGCTTGAACACCGGGGAGCTGTTTTTT,CASSYSRRLNTGELFF
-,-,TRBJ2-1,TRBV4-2,TGTGCCAGCAGCCGAACCGGGGGAAGCACGTTCTTC,CASSRTGGSTFF
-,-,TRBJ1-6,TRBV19,TGTGCCAGTAGAATTGATAATTCACCCCTCCACTTT,CASRIDNSPLHF
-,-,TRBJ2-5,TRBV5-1,TGCGCCAGCAGGGAAGAAGAGACCCAGTACTTC,CASREEETQYF
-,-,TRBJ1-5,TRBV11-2,TGTGCCAGCAGTCTAGATAGCAATCAGCCCCAGCATTTT,CASSLDSNQPQHF
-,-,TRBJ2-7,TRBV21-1,TGTGCCAGCAGCAAGCCCGGACAGGGGAATAACGAGCAGTACTTC,CASSKPGQGNNEQYF
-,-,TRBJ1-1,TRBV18,TGTGCCAGCTCACCACGGGGAGATAGTTCCACTGAAGCTTTCTTT,CASSPRGDSSTEAFF
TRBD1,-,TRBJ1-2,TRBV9,TGTGCCAGCAGCGTAGTTGACAGGGGGTTTGCCGGCTACACCTTC,CASSVVDRGFAGYTF
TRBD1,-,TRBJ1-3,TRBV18,TGTGCCAGCTCACCTTATCACTGGGACAGTGACTCTGGAAACACCATATATTTT,CASSPYHWDSDSGNTIYF